The 2 T cell receptor beta chains listed next were all sequenced from one sample in a study of blood T cell repertoires in COVID-19. Libraries were prepared by immunoSEQ multiplex PCR; TCRdb keeps only in-frame clonotypes and omits some of them. Of around 200,000 clones detected, roughly 84% appear once; the ten largest clones hold around 7%. Material for sequencing was peripheral blood. The receptors come from a woman in her forties with COVID-19, enrolled during active disease.

The V call is TRBV27, the J call TRBJ1-3, with a possible D match to TRBD1 (5 bases). V was clipped by 5 bases and J by 4 bases, with 15 bases between them. This CDR3 is built from 15 residues. Germline values: CDR1 MNHEY, CDR2 SMNVEV (reference sequence). The CDR3 sequence: CASSATNRPGNTIYF. The CDR3 DNA reads TGTGCCAGCAGTGCAACCAACAGGCCCGGAAACACCATATATTTT.

This clone was seen only once. The chain combines TRBV5-1 with TRBJ2-7; 11 bases fit TRBD2. The CDR3 consists of 15 residues. CDR1 is SGHRS, CDR2 YFSETQ, per germline. V was pared by 3 bases and J by 0 bases, with 2 bases of the junction left unmatched. The CDR3 DNA sequence: TGCGCCAGCAGCTCGGGACTAGCGGACTCCTACGAGCAGTACTTC. This translates into CASSSGLADSYEQYF. Based on the CDR3 plus reference TRBV5-1 and TRBJ2-7, the full variable domain is KAGVTQTPRYLIKTRGQQVTLSCSPISGHRSVSWYQQTPGQGLQFLFEYFSETQRNKGNFPGRFSGRQFSNSRSEMNVSTLELGDSALYLCASSSGLADSYEQYFGPGTRLTVT.